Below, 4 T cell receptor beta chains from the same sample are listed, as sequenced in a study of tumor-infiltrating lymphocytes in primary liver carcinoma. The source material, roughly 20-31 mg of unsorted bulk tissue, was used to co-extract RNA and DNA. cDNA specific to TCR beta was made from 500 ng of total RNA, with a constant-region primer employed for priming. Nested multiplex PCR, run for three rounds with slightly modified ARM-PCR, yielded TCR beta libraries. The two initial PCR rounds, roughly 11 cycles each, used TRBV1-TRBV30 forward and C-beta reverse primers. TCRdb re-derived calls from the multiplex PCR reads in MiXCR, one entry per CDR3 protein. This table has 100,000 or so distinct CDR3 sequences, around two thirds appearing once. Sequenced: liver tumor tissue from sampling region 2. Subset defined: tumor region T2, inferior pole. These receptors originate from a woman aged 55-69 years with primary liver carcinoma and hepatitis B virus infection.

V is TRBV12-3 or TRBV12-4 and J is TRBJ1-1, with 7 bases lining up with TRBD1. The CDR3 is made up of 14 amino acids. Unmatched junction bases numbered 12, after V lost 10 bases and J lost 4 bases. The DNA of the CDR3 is TGTGCCATCAGCCCGCAGGGGGGGCCCACTGAAGCTTTCTTT. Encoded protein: CAISPQGGPTEAFF.

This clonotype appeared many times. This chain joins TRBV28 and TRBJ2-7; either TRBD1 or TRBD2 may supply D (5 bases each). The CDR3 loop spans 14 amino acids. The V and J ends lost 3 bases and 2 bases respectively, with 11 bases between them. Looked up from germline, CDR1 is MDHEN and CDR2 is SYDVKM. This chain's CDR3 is CASSLAGTTYEQYF. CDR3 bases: TGTGCCAGCAGTTTGGCCGGGACCACCTACGAGCAGTACTTC.

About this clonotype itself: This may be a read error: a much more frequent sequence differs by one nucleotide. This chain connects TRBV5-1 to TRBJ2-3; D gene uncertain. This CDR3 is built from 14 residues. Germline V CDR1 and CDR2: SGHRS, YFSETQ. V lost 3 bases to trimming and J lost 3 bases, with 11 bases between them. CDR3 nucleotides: TGCGCCAGCAGCTCTTCACCAGCTACAGATACGCAGTATTTT. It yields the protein CASSSSPATDTQYF.

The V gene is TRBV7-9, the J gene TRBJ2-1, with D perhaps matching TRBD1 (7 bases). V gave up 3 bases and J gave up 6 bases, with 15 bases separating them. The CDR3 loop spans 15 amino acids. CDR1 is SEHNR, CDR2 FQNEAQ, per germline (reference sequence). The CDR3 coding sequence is TGTGCCAGCAGCTTGGAGGGGGCTAGTGGCAATGAGCAGTTCTTC. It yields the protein CASSLEGASGNEQFF.